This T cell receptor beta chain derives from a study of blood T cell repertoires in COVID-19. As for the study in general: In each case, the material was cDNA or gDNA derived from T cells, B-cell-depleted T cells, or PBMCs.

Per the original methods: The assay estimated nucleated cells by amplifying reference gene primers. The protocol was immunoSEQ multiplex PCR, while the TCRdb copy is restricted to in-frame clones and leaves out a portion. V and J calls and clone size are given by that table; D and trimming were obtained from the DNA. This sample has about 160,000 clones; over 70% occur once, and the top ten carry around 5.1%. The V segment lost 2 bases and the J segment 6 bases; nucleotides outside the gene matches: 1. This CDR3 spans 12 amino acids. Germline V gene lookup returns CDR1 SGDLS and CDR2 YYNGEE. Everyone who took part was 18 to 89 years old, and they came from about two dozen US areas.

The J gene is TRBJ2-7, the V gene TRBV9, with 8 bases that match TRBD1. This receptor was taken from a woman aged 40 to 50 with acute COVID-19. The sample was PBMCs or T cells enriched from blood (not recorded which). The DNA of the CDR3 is TGTGCCAGCAGCGTGACAGGGGTCGAGCAGTACTTC. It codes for CASSVTGVEQYF.